These 27 T cell receptor beta chains were all obtained from the same sample, sequenced in a study of cytomegalovirus exposure and HLA in healthy donors. The PCR made use of 60 Vbeta and 13 Jbeta primers. Sequencing was performed with immunoSEQ multiplex PCR; in TCRdb, only in-frame clones are kept and a portion is missing. The data contain around 140,000 clones, over 70% of them singletons. Sequencing was performed on PBMCs. The receptors were sampled from a middle-aged man in good health and CMV-seronegative.

Concerning this clone: The CDR3 does not end in the conserved phenylalanine or tryptophan, so this is likely a read error. This chain joins TRBV6-5 and TRBJ1-1, with unresolved D. Germline CDR1 reads MNHEY; CDR2 reads SVGAGI. With 2 bases removed from V and 0 bases from J, the gap between germline ends came to 10 bases. CDR3 size: 15 residues. As DNA, the CDR3 is TGTGCCAGCAGTTACGGCGGCAGCTTGAACACTGAAGCTTTCGTT. This sequence encodes CASSYGGSLNTEAFV.

This sequence joins TRBV4-3 and TRBJ1-1; tentatively, D is TRBD1 (5 bases). Trimming pared 3 bases from V and 6 bases from J, leaving 14 bases between. This CDR3 has 14 amino acids. Germline CDR1 is LGHNA and CDR2 is YSLEER. The CDR3 here is CASSQGLLDAEAFF. In nucleotides, the CDR3 is TGCGCCAGCAGCCAGGGACTTCTGGACGCTGAAGCTTTCTTT.

CDR3 loop: CASTPTPGGTDTQYF. The DNA for the CDR3 is TGTGCCAGCACCCCGACCCCGGGGGGGACAGATACGCAGTATTTT. The chain is built from TRBV7-4 and TRBJ2-3; 8 nucleotides agree with TRBD2. Germline CDR1 is SGHVT and CDR2 is SQSDAQ. Unmatched junction bases numbered 9, after V lost 7 bases and J lost 3 bases. There are 15 residues in the CDR3.

The gene calls are TRBV5-6 and TRBJ1-2; TRBD1 aligns across 7 bases. The CDR3 sequence is 15 residues long. Germline trimming cut 0 bases from V and 0 bases from J; bases unmatched to any gene: 2. CDR1 is SGHDT, CDR2 YYEEEE, per germline. CDR3 protein: CASSLVDRANYGYTF. As DNA, the CDR3 is TGTGCCAGCAGCTTGGTAGACAGGGCTAACTATGGCTACACCTTC.

The V and J genes are TRBV19 and TRBJ2-6, with a tentative D call TRBD1 (5 bases). Trimming took off 8 bases at V and 1 base at J, with 12 bases between the two ends. CDR1 and CDR2 from the germline V gene are LNHDA and SQIVND (reference sequence). The CDR3 length is 15 residues. For the CDR3, the DNA is TGTGCCAGTGCCCCAGGGTGGTCTGGGGCCAACGTCCTGACTTTC. This encodes CASAPGWSGANVLTF.

V and J are TRBV27 and TRBJ2-3, with 8 nucleotides matching TRBD1. This CDR3 region has 15 residues. Germline CDR1 is MNHEY and CDR2 is SMNVEV (reference sequence). Unmatched junction bases numbered 11, after V lost 4 bases and J lost 8 bases. In DNA, the CDR3 is TGTGCCAGCAGTTCGGACAGGGAGAGCACTGGTACGCAGTATTTT. Translating it yields CASSSDRESTGTQYF.

The chain links TRBV30 to TRBJ1-5; 9 nucleotides match TRBD1. CDR1 is GTSNPN and CDR2 is SVGIG in the germline V gene (reference sequence). This CDR3 is 16 amino acids long. V dropped 1 base and J dropped 0; count of bases not matched to a gene: 4. The CDR3 DNA reads TGTGCCTGGAGTGAACAGGGGGCCTATAGCAATCAGCCCCAGCATTTT. Amino acid sequence: CAWSEQGAYSNQPQHF.

The chain has TRBV7-2 and TRBJ2-1; TRBD2 might be the D (5 bases). This CDR3 is built from 13 residues. Germline values: CDR1 SGHTA, CDR2 FQGNSA. Trimming took 3 bases from V and 9 from J, leaving 12 bases between them. The DNA for the CDR3 is TGTGCCAGCAGCTTCGCGGGCAGGCCTGAGCAGTTCTTC. It translates to CASSFAGRPEQFF.

J is TRBJ1-5 and V is TRBV19, with 8 bases fitting TRBD1. The J segment lost 4 bases and the V segment lost 5 bases, leaving 4 bases of the junction unmatched. The CDR3 has 14 amino acids. Per germline, CDR1 LNHDA and CDR2 SQIVND (reference sequence). The CDR3 DNA follows: TGTGCCAGTAGTGTCCAGGGGGCTAATCAGCCCCAGCATTTT. Amino acids: CASSVQGANQPQHF.

The chain couples TRBV5-1 to TRBJ1-6, with D uncertain. The CDR3 consists of 15 residues. Trimming stripped 4 bases from V and 2 bases from J, with 10 bases between. The germline V gene has CDR1 SGHRS and CDR2 YFSETQ. CDR3 region: CASSADGAYNSPLHF. The CDR3, as DNA: TGCGCCAGCAGCGCGGACGGGGCCTATAATTCACCCCTCCACTTT. Full variable domain (rest looked up from reference TRBV5-1 and TRBJ1-6): KAGVTQTPRYLIKTRGQQVTLSCSPISGHRSVSWYQQTPGQGLQFLFEYFSETQRNKGNFPGRFSGRQFSNSRSEMNVSTLELGDSALYLCASSADGAYNSPLHFGNGTRLTVT.

The chain links TRBV19 to TRBJ1-5, with 8 bases lining up with TRBD1. The CDR3 consists of 18 residues. Looked up from germline, CDR1 is LNHDA and CDR2 is SQIVND (reference sequence). V was pared by 2 bases and J by 1 base, with 10 bases of the junction left unmatched. This CDR3 reads CASSIRGTGVGSNQPQHF. The CDR3 DNA is TGTGCCAGTAGTATAAGGGGGACAGGAGTTGGGAGCAATCAGCCCCAGCATTTT.

V gene TRBV6-6 combines with J gene TRBJ1-2, with 9 bases that match TRBD1. The CDR3 is 16 amino acids. Trimming cost V 5 bases and J 8 bases; bases outside gene matches: 15. Per germline, CDR1 MNHNY and CDR2 SVGAGI (reference sequence). The CDR3 sequence is CASSTYPGQGSGGYTF. The CDR3 DNA is TGTGCCAGCAGTACCTATCCGGGACAGGGTTCGGGGGGCTACACCTTC.

This chain connects TRBV7-9 to TRBJ1-2; 10 bases agree with TRBD1. After removal of 5 bases from V and 2 bases from J, the junction contained 8 bases not matched to a gene. Per germline, CDR1 SEHNR and CDR2 FQNEAQ (reference sequence). The CDR3 loop spans 16 amino acids. CDR3 residues: CASSLFRDRGNYGYTF. DNA of the CDR3: TGTGCCAGCAGCCTATTCCGGGACAGGGGAAACTATGGCTACACCTTC.

This clone was seen only once. The chain couples TRBV28 to TRBJ1-6; D is undetermined. With 7 bases removed from V and 2 bases from J, the gap between germline ends came to 12 bases. This CDR3 spans 15 amino acids. Per germline, CDR1 MDHEN and CDR2 SYDVKM. The chain's CDR3 is CASKYGEAYNSPLHF. The CDR3 nucleotides are TGTGCCAGCAAATACGGAGAGGCCTATAATTCACCCCTCCACTTT.

The chain employs TRBV5-1 and TRBJ2-7; 8 nucleotides align to TRBD1. Germline V CDR1 and CDR2: SGHRS, YFSETQ. J gave up 3 bases and V 4 bases, and 6 bases lay outside the gene matches. The CDR3 totals 14 residues. CDR3 region: CASSPGQAGYEQYF. The CDR3, as DNA: TGCGCCAGCAGCCCGGGACAGGCCGGCTACGAGCAGTACTTC.

V is TRBV2 and J is TRBJ2-1; TRBD2 aligns across 14 bases. Losses at the gene ends were 1 base for V and 0 bases for J; bases not matched to a gene: 2. The CDR3 length is 18 residues. Germline assignment: CDR1 SNHLY and CDR2 FYNNEI. CDR3 coding DNA: TGTGCCAGCAGTGAAGGGACTAGCGGGGGGAGCTCCTACAATGAGCAGTTCTTC. The encoded protein is CASSEGTSGGSSYNEQFF.

The CDR3 loop is CASSWTGIVNQPQHF. The CDR3 nucleotides read TGTGCCAGCAGCTGGACAGGGATAGTCAATCAGCCCCAGCATTTT. The rearrangement links TRBV6-1 to TRBJ1-5, with 8 nucleotides matching TRBD1. This CDR3 has 15 residues. Looked up from germline, CDR1 is MNHNS and CDR2 is SASEGT. Trimming took 6 bases from V and 3 from J; bases not matched to a gene: 7.

The chain joins TRBV5-6 to TRBJ1-1; 7 bases agree with TRBD1. V shed 2 bases, J shed 0 bases, and the junction held 7 bases outside the gene matches. The CDR3 has 16 amino acids. Germline CDR1 and CDR2: SGHDT and YYEEEE. The CDR3 bases are TGTGCCAGCAGCTTAGGACAGGTAATCATGAACACTGAAGCTTTCTTT. It specifies CASSLGQVIMNTEAFF.

The V call is TRBV28, the J call TRBJ2-7; maybe TRBD1 (6 bases). The V and J ends lost 2 bases and 4 bases respectively, with 12 bases between them. There are 14 residues in the CDR3. The V gene's germline CDR1 is MDHEN and CDR2 SYDVKM. The CDR3 DNA sequence: TGTGCCAGCAGTTTAGGGGGCATTAATTACGAGCAGTACTTC. The encoded protein is CASSLGGINYEQYF.

The chain has TRBV18 and TRBJ1-2; D remains unclear. The V gene's germline CDR1 is KGHSH and CDR2 LQKENI. Deletions cut 6 bases from V and 6 bases from J, with 17 bases between. The CDR3 loop spans 14 amino acids. CDR3 residues: CASSQIEGRDGYTF. The CDR3 DNA reads TGTGCCAGCTCCCAGATCGAGGGTCGCGATGGCTACACCTTC.

The chain couples TRBV5-6 to TRBJ1-3; 7 bases agree with TRBD1. The germline V gene encodes CDR1 SGHDT and CDR2 YYEEEE. This CDR3 comprises 15 residues. Unmatched junction bases numbered 5, after V lost 1 base and J lost 4 bases. CDR3 bases: TGTGCCAGCAGCTTGCAAGGGGACAGCGGAAACACCATATATTTT. It yields the protein CASSLQGDSGNTIYF.

To note about this clone: This CDR3 fails to terminate in the conserved phenylalanine or tryptophan, so it likely reflects a read error. The chain is built from TRBV5-6 and TRBJ1-1, with TRBD1 matching 9 bases. Germline lookup yields CDR1 SGHDT and CDR2 YYEEEE. Trimming cost V 2 bases and J 7 bases; bases outside gene matches: 6. This CDR3 region has 14 residues. The chain's CDR3 is CASSFRDRVIEAFL. The DNA of the CDR3 is TGTGCCAGCAGCTTCCGGGACAGGGTGATTGAAGCTTTCCTT.

J is TRBJ2-2 and V is TRBV6-1; D is possibly TRBD2 (6 bases). Germline CDR1 MNHNS, CDR2 SASEGT. V lost 7 bases and J 2 bases, leaving 14 bases between the germline ends. The CDR3 extends over 15 amino acids. The CDR3 DNA reads TGTGCCAGCATTGCCGGACTAATCAACACCGGGGAGCTGTTTTTT. Amino acids: CASIAGLINTGELFF.

The chain links TRBV5-1 to TRBJ1-3, with 10 bases aligning to TRBD1. CDR1 is SGHRS, CDR2 YFSETQ, per germline. The V and J ends lost 4 bases and 4 bases, in that order; junction bases with no gene match: 5. The CDR3 consists of 15 residues. This chain's CDR3 is CASSPRQGAGNTIYF. In DNA, the CDR3 is TGCGCCAGCAGCCCCCGACAGGGGGCGGGAAACACCATATATTTT.

This clone came up a few times. The chain joins TRBV2 to TRBJ2-7, with D tentatively TRBD1 (5 bases). Trimming left V 6 bases short and J 3 bases short, with 15 bases between. CDR3 size: 14 residues. CDR1 and CDR2 from the germline V gene are SNHLY and FYNNEI. For the CDR3, the DNA is TGTGCCAGCAGAGTTGGGGCGGTTGGCTACGAGCAGTACTTC. Translated: CASRVGAVGYEQYF.

The J gene is TRBJ2-3, the V gene TRBV7-9, with TRBD2 identical over 12 bases. Looked up from germline, CDR1 is SEHNR and CDR2 is FQNEAQ (reference sequence). The CDR3 has 19 residues. J lost 1 base, V lost 3 bases, and 11 bases had no gene match. CDR3 residues: CASSFLPVASGGGTDTQYF. The CDR3 region has the DNA TGTGCCAGCAGCTTCCTCCCGGTGGCTAGCGGGGGGGGCACAGATACGCAGTATTTT.

The rearrangement links TRBV7-9 to TRBJ2-5; TRBD1 is a possible D gene (6 bases). The CDR3 runs to 15 residues. Trimming took 5 bases from V and 2 from J, leaving 15 bases between them. Germline CDR1 reads SEHNR; CDR2 reads FQNEAQ (reference sequence). The CDR3 sequence is CASSPNGQKQETQYF. CDR3 DNA: TGTGCCAGCAGCCCGAACGGACAGAAGCAAGAGACCCAGTACTTC.